This T cell receptor (beta chain) was sequenced during a study of a mutant IDH1 vaccine in newly diagnosed glioma. Time point described: baseline, week 1 (first vaccination visit). Treatment: pre-vaccination baseline after standard-of-care therapy. Sequencing used immunoSEQ multiplex PCR; TCRdb keeps in-frame clones, though not all of them. The sample lists about 59,000 clones, about 91% occurring once. The J segment lost 8 bases and the V segment lost 4 bases, leaving 6 bases of the junction unmatched. The CDR3 loop spans 13 amino acids. Per germline, CDR1 SGHTS and CDR2 YDEGEE. The chain employs TRBV5-8 and TRBJ1-2; 9 bases are a match to TRBD1. The sequenced sample was PBMCs, obtained from a glioma patient treated with radiotherapy, temozolomide or both. This sequence was found in a man between 45 and 60 years old with glioma. The CDR3 spells CASSRGTGSGYTF. The CDR3 bases are TGTGCCAGCAGCCGTGGGACAGGGTCAGGCTACACCTTC.